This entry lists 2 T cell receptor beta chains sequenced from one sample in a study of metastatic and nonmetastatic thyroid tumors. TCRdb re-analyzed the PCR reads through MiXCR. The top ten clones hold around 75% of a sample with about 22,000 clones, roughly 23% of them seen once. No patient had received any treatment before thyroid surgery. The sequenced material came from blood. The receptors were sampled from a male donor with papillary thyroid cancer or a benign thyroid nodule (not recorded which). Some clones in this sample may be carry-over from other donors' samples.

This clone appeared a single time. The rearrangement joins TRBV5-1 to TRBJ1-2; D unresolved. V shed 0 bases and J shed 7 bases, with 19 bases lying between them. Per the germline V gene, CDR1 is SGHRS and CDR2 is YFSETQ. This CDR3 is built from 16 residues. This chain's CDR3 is CASSLDARIPYSGYTF. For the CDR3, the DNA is TGCGCCAGCAGCTTGGATGCACGGATACCCTACTCTGGCTACACCTTC.

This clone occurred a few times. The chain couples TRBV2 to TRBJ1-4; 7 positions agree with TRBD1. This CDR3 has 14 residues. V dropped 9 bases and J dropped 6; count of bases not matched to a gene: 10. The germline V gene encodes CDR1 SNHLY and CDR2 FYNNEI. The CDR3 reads CASEKHRGDEKLFF. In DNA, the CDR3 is TGTGCCAGTGAGAAGCACAGGGGTGATGAAAAACTGTTTTTT.